The clone carrying this TCR beta chain was seen more than once but under ten times. It was with a sample-barcoded 5' primer and a J-beta primer mix that a second PCR of roughly 7 to 12 cycles was run. TCRdb ran MiXCR on the 5' RACE reads and lists one entry per CDR3 protein. Among 550,000 to 600,000 distinct CDR3 sequences listed, around 48% were seen once. V shed 6 bases and J shed 2 bases, with 16 bases lying between them. Germline V gives CDR1 SGHTA, CDR2 FQGNSA. This CDR3 spans 15 amino acids. This specimen comes from a study of blood T cells in healthy people across ages. The sample was blood. The sequence was obtained from a man aged 80 or over in good health. The rearrangement joins TRBV7-2 to TRBJ1-1; D is ambiguous. The CDR3 region has the DNA TGTGCCAGCAGTTTCCGCGGCGGCGGTAACACTGAAGCTTTCTTT. This translates into CASSFRGGGNTEAFF.